The sequence of this TCR beta chain was determined in a study of cytomegalovirus exposure and HLA in healthy donors. This clone was counted only a few times. Germline lookup yields CDR1 SGHNT and CDR2 YYREEE (reference sequence). The CDR3 loop spans 17 amino acids. Trimming removed 5 bases at V and 0 bases at J, with 20 bases between. Sequencing used immunoSEQ multiplex PCR; TCRdb keeps in-frame clones, though not all of them. The sample includes about 220,000 clones, roughly 83% of them seen just once. The sequence came from a woman aged 30 to 39 in good health and CMV-seropositive. The chain couples TRBV5-4 to TRBJ1-1; D is undetermined. The sequencing input was PBMCs. CDR3 region: CASSFAPGPGMNTEAFF. The CDR3 DNA follows: TGTGCCAGCAGTTTTGCCCCAGGACCGGGAATGAACACTGAAGCTTTCTTT.